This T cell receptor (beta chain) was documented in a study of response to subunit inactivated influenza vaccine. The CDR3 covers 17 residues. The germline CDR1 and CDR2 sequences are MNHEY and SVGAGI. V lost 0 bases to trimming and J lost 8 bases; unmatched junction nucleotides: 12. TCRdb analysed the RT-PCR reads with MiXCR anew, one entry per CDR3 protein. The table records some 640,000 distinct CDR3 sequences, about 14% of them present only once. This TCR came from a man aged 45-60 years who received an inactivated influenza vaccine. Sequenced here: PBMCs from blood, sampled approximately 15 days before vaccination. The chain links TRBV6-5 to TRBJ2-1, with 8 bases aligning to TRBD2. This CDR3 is CASSYSPGGAFPHEQFF. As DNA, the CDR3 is TGTGCCAGCAGTTACTCACCCGGGGGGGCTTTTCCCCATGAGCAGTTCTTC.